These 7 T cell receptor beta chains originate from one sample sequenced in a study of T cells in Graves' hyperthyroidism and ophthalmopathy. The source material, RNA transcripts, was used to amplify TCR beta CDR3 regions. HTBI primers were the set used in a first-round RT-PCR of the TCR CDR3. One entry per CDR3 protein, called by TCRdb with MiXCR from the multiplex PCR reads. The sample includes 550,000 to 600,000 distinct CDR3 sequences, 40% to 55% of them seen just once. Sequencing was performed on peripheral blood or thyroid tissue (not recorded which). All receptors come from an adult woman with Graves' disease, either hyperthyroidism or ophthalmopathy (not recorded which).

This clonotype was seen a handful of times. The chain couples TRBV2 to TRBJ1-1; a weak D match, TRBD1 (5 bases). The CDR3 has 15 amino acids. Trimming took off 2 bases at V and 0 bases at J, with 10 bases between the two ends. In germline, CDR1 is SNHLY, CDR2 FYNNEI. As DNA, the CDR3 is TGTGCCAGCAGTGAACAGTTCAGGGTGAACACTGAAGCTTTCTTT. Protein product: CASSEQFRVNTEAFF.

This clonotype appeared a few times. A much larger clone lies one base from this, so it may be a read error. The chain recombines TRBV4-1 with TRBJ1-4, with D uncertain. The V gene's germline CDR1 is MGHRA and CDR2 YSYEKL. This CDR3 has 12 amino acids. Trimming left V 2 bases short and J 7 bases short, with 5 bases between. CDR3 sequence: CASSQPGEKLFF. The CDR3, as DNA: TGCGCCAGCAGCCAACCGGGTGAAAAACTGTTTTTT.

V and J are TRBV14 and TRBJ1-1; no reliable D call. V was shortened by 1 base and J by 0 bases, with 9 bases between the two germline ends. Germline V lookup: CDR1 SGHDN, CDR2 FVKESK. The CDR3 is made up of 15 amino acids. The CDR3 here is CASSQGGIMNTEAFF. The CDR3 DNA reads TGTGCCAGCAGCCAAGGCGGAATCATGAACACTGAAGCTTTCTTT. Full variable domain (missing parts from reference TRBV14 and TRBJ1-1): EAGVTQFPSHSVIEKGQTVTLRCDPISGHDNLYWYRRVMGKEIKFLLHFVKESKQDESGMPNNRFLAERTGGTYSTLKVQPAELEDSGVYFCASSQGGIMNTEAFFGQGTRLTVV.

Comments on this clonotype: The CDR3 ends on some other residue instead of the conserved phenylalanine or tryptophan, so this is likely a read error. The limits of the CDR3 on the DNA are not certain, so only TCRdb's listed CDR3 is given. V and J are TRBV12-3 or TRBV12-4 and TRBJ1-1. The length of the CDR3 is 11 amino acids, counting both ends. This CDR3 is CASSLGRGIAS.

The rearrangement joins TRBV20-1 to TRBJ2-5; D uncertain. Deletions cut 0 bases from V and 2 bases from J, with 16 bases between. The CDR3 runs to 16 residues. Germline V CDR1 and CDR2: DFQATT, SNEGSKA (reference sequence). The CDR3 reads CSARDAIKQAQETQYF. The CDR3 DNA reads as TGCAGTGCTAGAGACGCCATCAAGCAGGCACAAGAGACCCAGTACTTC.

The J gene is TRBJ1-5, the V gene TRBV5-1, with D possibly matching TRBD1 (5 bases). The germline V and J ends were trimmed by 3 bases and 14 bases, with 21 bases remaining between them. The CDR3 runs 14 residues. Germline lookup yields CDR1 SGHRS and CDR2 YFSETQ. The CDR3 spells CASSWGLAERYEHF. CDR3 bases: TGCGCCAGCAGCTGGGGACTAGCGGAGAGGTACGAGCATTTT. Complete variable domain (other parts from reference TRBV5-1 and TRBJ1-5): KAGVTQTPRYLIKTRGQQVTLSCSPISGHRSVSWYQQTPGQGLQFLFEYFSETQRNKGNFPGRFSGRQFSNSRSEMNVSTLELGDSALYLCASSWGLAERYEHFGDGTRLSIL.

This clonotype was seen ten or more times. This chain joins TRBV7-3 and TRBJ2-2, with TRBD1 matching 9 bases. CDR1 is SGHTA and CDR2 is FQGTGA in the germline V gene. V lost 2 bases and J lost 15; bases outside the gene matches: 7. This CDR3 comprises 13 residues. This CDR3 reads CASSLDDDRGMFF. The CDR3 DNA sequence: TGTGCCAGCAGCTTAGATGACGACAGGGGGATGTTTTTT.